One and the same sample provided the 22 T cell receptor beta chains below, sequenced in a study of blood T cell repertoires in COVID-19 (dated by TCRdb to 2018 to 2021). Library prep was done by the immunoSEQ multiplex PCR assay. TCRdb's version of the immuneACCESS table is confined to in-frame rearrangements and falls short of the full clone set. An unresolved V gene accounts for under half of the shortfall where checked; the remainder is of unknown origin. This sample comprises around 100,000 clones, 69% of them detected only once. The ten largest account for 5% to 6.5% of the sample. The sequencing sample was made of peripheral blood. These receptors all come from a man aged 80 or over with acute or convalescent COVID-19.

The genes are TRBV28 and TRBJ2-2; 7 nucleotides match TRBD2. CDR3 length: 15 residues. Germline trimming cut 4 bases from V and 0 bases from J; bases unmatched to any gene: 2. The germline CDR1 and CDR2 sequences are MDHEN and SYDVKM. Here the CDR3 reads CASSSGTTNTGELFF. The CDR3, as DNA: TGTGCCAGCAGTTCCGGGACTACGAACACCGGGGAGCTGTTTTTT.

V gene TRBV7-9 combines with J gene TRBJ2-3; D uncertain. The V gene lost 6 bases and the J gene lost 3 bases, with 4 bases spanning the gap. The CDR3 is 11 residues long. Germline CDR1 reads SEHNR; CDR2 reads FQNEAQ (reference sequence). The CDR3 protein is CASSMTDTQYF. The DNA of the CDR3 is TGTGCCAGCAGTATGACAGATACGCAGTATTTT.

This sequence joins TRBV5-6 and TRBJ2-1, with 10 bases matching TRBD2. Unmatched junction bases numbered 15, after V lost 0 bases and J lost 9 bases. This CDR3 has 18 amino acids. CDR1 and CDR2 from the germline V gene are SGHDT and YYEEEE. Written as DNA, the CDR3 is TGTGCCAGCAGCTTGGTAGGGCTAGCGGGAGAGAGCTGGGGTGAGCAGTTCTTC. It translates to CASSLVGLAGESWGEQFF.

DNA for the CDR3: TGTGCCAGCCTACTGGAACAGGGAAGTGGCTACACCTTC. It specifies CASLLEQGSGYTF. The genes are TRBV5-6 and TRBJ1-2, with a tentative D call TRBD1 (6 bases). Germline lookup yields CDR1 SGHDT and CDR2 YYEEEE. Between the trimmed V and J ends, which lost 7 bases and 7 bases, there was a span of 17 bases. CDR3 length: 13 residues.

The V call is TRBV28, the J call TRBJ2-7; no definite D call. Trimming left V 8 bases short and J 2 bases short, with 10 bases between. The germline V gene encodes CDR1 MDHEN and CDR2 SYDVKM. The CDR3 sequence is 12 residues long. The CDR3 loop is CASEQFPYEQYF. The CDR3 bases are TGTGCCAGCGAACAGTTCCCCTACGAGCAGTACTTC.

This clone was counted at least ten times. CDR3 bases: TGCGCCAGCAACCCAGGGGGAGAGCAGCCCCAGCATTTT. It translates to CASNPGGEQPQHF. The V gene is TRBV10-2, the J gene TRBJ1-5, with 7 bases matching TRBD1. CDR1 WSHSY and CDR2 SAAADI come from the germline V gene. The CDR3 sequence is 13 residues long. V was pared by 7 bases and J by 7 bases, with 7 bases of the junction left unmatched.

This clone has just one count. The chain employs TRBV2 and TRBJ2-7, with D possibly matching TRBD1 (5 bases). The V and J ends lost 5 bases and 3 bases respectively, with 8 bases between them. Germline V gives CDR1 SNHLY, CDR2 FYNNEI. The CDR3 has 12 amino acids. Here the CDR3 DNA reads TGTGCCAGCAGTCTCGACAGCTACGAGCAGTACTTC. Protein sequence: CASSLDSYEQYF. Full variable domain (remainder filled in from reference TRBV2 and TRBJ2-7): EPEVTQTPSHQVTQMGQEVILRCVPISNHLYFYWYRQILGQKVEFLVSFYNNEISEKSEIFDDQFSVERPDGSNFTLKIRSTKLEDSAMYFCASSLDSYEQYFGPGTRLTVT.

The chain is built from TRBV20-1 and TRBJ2-5, with 7 bases identical to TRBD2. This CDR3 spans 17 amino acids. Germline assignment: CDR1 DFQATT and CDR2 SNEGSKA (reference sequence). J lost 1 base, V lost 3 bases, and 14 bases had no gene match. DNA of the CDR3: TGCAGTGCTAGTGATCTTCGGCTAGCGGAGTTCCAAGAGACCCAGTACTTC. Translated, it gives CSASDLRLAEFQETQYF.

The rearrangement uses TRBV30 and TRBJ1-1; D not resolved. This CDR3 is built from 11 residues. Trimming took off 8 bases at V and 1 base at J, with 8 bases between the two ends. Germline CDR1 is GTSNPN and CDR2 is SVGIG (reference sequence). CDR3 loop: CAQEENTEAFF. The DNA for the CDR3 is TGTGCCCAGGAAGAGAACACTGAAGCTTTCTTT.

This clone occurred a few times. The chain recombines TRBV7-2 with TRBJ2-5; 7 positions match TRBD2. V lost 8 bases, J lost 8 bases, and 17 bases stayed unmatched. Germline CDR1 SGHTA, CDR2 FQGNSA. This CDR3 is 15 amino acids long. The chain's CDR3 is CASRWGGDGSSTQYF. The CDR3 bases are TGTGCCAGCCGCTGGGGGGGGGACGGGTCAAGTACCCAGTACTTC.

V gene TRBV15 combines with J gene TRBJ1-1; 7 positions agree with TRBD1. Germline CDR1 reads LNHNV; CDR2 reads YYDKDF (reference sequence). V gave up 4 bases and J gave up 4 bases; unmatched junction bases: 3. This CDR3 is built from 13 residues. This chain's CDR3 is CATSTGTATEAFF. DNA of the CDR3: TGTGCCACCAGCACAGGGACAGCCACTGAAGCTTTCTTT.

This sequence joins TRBV27 and TRBJ1-2, with D uncertain. The CDR3 has 14 residues. The V and J ends lost 6 bases and 4 bases respectively, with 15 bases between them. Germline assignment: CDR1 MNHEY and CDR2 SMNVEV (reference sequence). This chain's CDR3 is CASSPEGWGYGYTF. The DNA of the CDR3 is TGTGCCAGCAGCCCGGAGGGATGGGGCTATGGCTACACCTTC.

V and J are TRBV18 and TRBJ2-3; D is ambiguous. The germline CDR1 and CDR2 sequences are KGHSH and LQKENI. V was clipped by 3 bases and J by 5 bases, with 9 bases between them. This CDR3 spans 13 amino acids. The CDR3 here is CASSPPVRDTQYF. The CDR3 DNA sequence: TGTGCCAGCTCACCTCCCGTCCGAGATACGCAGTATTTT.

This clone has just a few counts. The gene calls are TRBV20-1 and TRBJ2-1; TRBD2 agrees at 9 bases. V lost 3 bases and J lost 8; bases outside the gene matches: 8. This CDR3 contains 14 residues. Germline values: CDR1 DFQATT, CDR2 SNEGSKA (reference sequence). The CDR3 DNA reads TGCAGTGCTAGTAGCGGGAGTAGCCCGGATGAGCAGTTCTTC. Translation: CSASSGSSPDEQFF.

This chain connects TRBV2 to TRBJ2-3; D might be TRBD2 (6 bases). The CDR3 covers 14 residues. Per the germline V gene, CDR1 is SNHLY and CDR2 is FYNNEI. V gave up 4 bases and J gave up 2 bases, with 10 bases separating them. The CDR3 coding sequence is TGTGCCAGCAGTGCGGAGCGGGTCACAGATACGCAGTATTTT. Protein product: CASSAERVTDTQYF.

DNA of the CDR3: TGCAGCGTTGAAGTTTATACTAGCGGGAAATACAATGAGCAGTTCTTC. It translates to CSVEVYTSGKYNEQFF. The gene calls are TRBV29-1 and TRBJ2-1; 10 nucleotides match TRBD2. CDR3 size: 16 residues. The V segment lost 1 base and the J segment 4 bases; nucleotides outside the gene matches: 7. The germline V gene has CDR1 SQVTM and CDR2 ANQGSEA.

The J gene is TRBJ2-2, the V gene TRBV5-6; no clear D gene. The V gene lost 3 bases and the J gene lost 4 bases, with 13 bases spanning the gap. Germline assignment: CDR1 SGHDT and CDR2 YYEEEE. CDR3 length equals 15 residues. As DNA, the CDR3 is TGTGCCAGCAGCTGGGCTGACCGCCTCACCGGGGAGCTGTTTTTT. It specifies CASSWADRLTGELFF.

The rearrangement links TRBV6-5 to TRBJ2-1; TRBD2 matches at 10 bases. Trimming cost V 6 bases and J 6 bases; bases outside gene matches: 5. In germline, CDR1 is MNHEY, CDR2 SVGAGI. This CDR3 region has 14 residues. The CDR3 bases are TGTGCCAGCAGCCTGGGACTAGCGCCCAATGAGCAGTTCTTC. It specifies CASSLGLAPNEQFF.

The V call is TRBV28, the J call TRBJ1-2, with 8 bases matching TRBD1. The J segment lost 5 bases and the V segment lost 7 bases, leaving 9 bases of the junction unmatched. CDR1 and CDR2 from the germline V gene are MDHEN and SYDVKM. The CDR3 loop spans 14 amino acids. As DNA, the CDR3 is TGTGCCAGCACCTCAGGGGGCCCGGTTTATGGCTACACCTTC. Amino acid sequence: CASTSGGPVYGYTF.

The chain couples TRBV6-6 to TRBJ2-1, with 9 bases aligning to TRBD1. The CDR3 has 15 residues. The V and J ends lost 2 bases and 8 bases, in that order; junction bases with no gene match: 7. The germline gives CDR1 MNHNY, CDR2 SVGAGI (reference sequence). CDR3 coding DNA: TGTGCCAGCAGTTACCCCGGGACAGGGCACGATGAGCAGTTCTTC. Translation gives CASSYPGTGHDEQFF.

V gene TRBV25-1 combines with J gene TRBJ1-2; D is possibly TRBD1 (5 bases). V was trimmed by 5 bases and J by 8 bases, leaving 9 bases between them. CDR1 is MGHDK and CDR2 is SYGVNS in the germline V gene. CDR3 length: 11 amino acids. CDR3 sequence reads: CASSRGYGYTF. The CDR3 coding sequence is TGTGCCAGCAGTAGGGGTTACGGCTACACCTTC.

V usage is TRBV29-1 and J usage is TRBJ2-7; D may be TRBD2 (6 bases). The CDR3 is made up of 13 amino acids. The germline V gene has CDR1 SQVTM and CDR2 ANQGSEA. The V end was cut by 5 bases, the J end by 4 bases, with 15 bases between. CDR3 region: CSVRDGGAYEQYF. The CDR3 DNA is TGCAGCGTTCGAGATGGCGGGGCTTACGAGCAGTACTTC.